The rows below give T cell receptor beta chains drawn from one sample of a study of cytomegalovirus exposure and HLA in healthy donors. The protocol was immunoSEQ multiplex PCR, while the TCRdb copy is restricted to in-frame clones and leaves out a portion. The table shows fewer than 80,000 clones, with 96% occurring only once. Sequenced: PBMCs. All receptors come from a woman younger than 30 in good health and CMV-seropositive. CDR3s include the opening cysteine and the closing phenylalanine or tryptophan. The D gene is left open where the match is weak. Where a row states a size, it is once, few, many or the class of an expanded clone; other rows omit it.

V	J	size	length	D	CDR3	DNA
TRBV27	TRBJ2-1	-	13	-	CASSLLGGNEQFF	TGTGCCAGCAGTTTATTAGGAGGAAATGAGCAGTTCTTC
TRBV30	TRBJ2-7	-	12	-	CAWSVRGYEQYF	TGTGCCTGGAGTGTAAGGGGTTACGAGCAGTACTTC
TRBV9	TRBJ1-5	-	15	-	CAKHTGLGSNQPQHF	TGTGCCAAACATACAGGGTTGGGGAGCAATCAGCCCCAGCATTTT
TRBV30	TRBJ2-1	-	13	-	CACTIDYYNEQFF	TGTGCCTGCACAATCGACTACTACAATGAGCAGTTCTTC
TRBV6-5	TRBJ1-1	-	14	TRBD1	CASSGTGTAREAFF	TGTGCCAGCAGCGGGACAGGGACAGCGCGTGAAGCTTTCTTT
TRBV30	TRBJ2-2	-	11	-	CAWSSLGELFF	TGTGCCTGGAGTTCTCTCGGGGAGCTGTTTTTT
TRBV27	TRBJ2-1	-	12	-	CASKGSGNEQFF	TGTGCCAGCAAGGGGTCCGGGAATGAGCAGTTCTTC
TRBV9	TRBJ2-2	-	16	TRBD2	CASSVVDSGFSGELFF	TGTGCCAGCAGCGTAGTTGATAGCGGGTTCAGCGGGGAGCTGTTTTTT
TRBV28	TRBJ2-1	once	14	TRBD2	CASSRGLAFNEQFF	TGTGCCAGCAGCCGCGGACTAGCGTTCAATGAGCAGTTCTTC
TRBV11-2	TRBJ1-1	-	16	-	CASSSTNIVYNTEAFF	TGTGCCAGCAGTTCTACTAACATCGTATATAACACTGAAGCTTTCTTT
TRBV2	TRBJ2-3	-	16	TRBD2	CASVRLAGGGTDTQYF	TGTGCCAGCGTCCGACTAGCGGGAGGGGGCACAGATACGCAGTATTTT
TRBV7-9	TRBJ2-7	-	12	-	CASSLIQDEQYF	TGTGCCAGCAGCTTAATTCAGGACGAGCAGTACTTC
TRBV7-9	TRBJ2-3	-	14	TRBD2	CASSPGTSANTQYF	TGTGCCAGCAGCCCAGGGACTAGCGCAAATACGCAGTATTTT
TRBV7-9	TRBJ1-5	-	12	-	CASSPRSGPQHF	TGTGCCAGCAGCCCCCGAAGCGGGCCCCAGCATTTT
TRBV9	TRBJ2-5	-	15	-	CASSSGGGNQETQYF	TGTGCCAGCAGCTCAGGGGGAGGAAACCAAGAGACCCAGTACTTC
TRBV28	TRBJ2-3	-	15	TRBD2	CASSLGLVETDTQYF	TGTGCCAGCAGTTTAGGACTAGTGGAGACAGATACGCAGTATTTT
TRBV28	TRBJ1-1	-	13	-	CASSFGGRAEAFF	TGTGCCAGCAGTTTTGGGGGGAGAGCTGAAGCTTTCTTT
TRBV2	TRBJ1-1	-	14	-	CASRGQRGNTEAFF	TGTGCCAGCAGGGGACAACGGGGGAACACTGAAGCTTTCTTT
TRBV27	TRBJ2-2	-	16	TRBD1	CASSSIGTGGLGELFF	TGTGCCAGCAGTTCAATAGGGACAGGGGGCCTCGGGGAGCTGTTTTTT
TRBV5-1	TRBJ2-1	-	15	-	CASSLGRGRGDEQFF	TGCGCCAGCAGCTTGGGGAGGGGGCGCGGTGATGAGCAGTTCTTC
TRBV5-4	TRBJ1-2	-	12	-	CASSTDLYGYTF	TGTGCCAGCAGCACAGATTTATATGGCTACACCTTC